Sequencing of this TCR beta chain was carried out in a study of cytomegalovirus exposure and HLA in healthy donors (dated by TCRdb to 2015 to 2018). For the study in its entirety: An earlier analysis of some 500 of the donors reported about 250 Gb of sequence data and some 120 million unique TCR beta sequences from 150 million to 200 million T cells. Of the 398 genotyped donors, 81% were placed in the genetic ancestry cluster associated with self-reported Caucasian donors. Besides the first cohort of some 670 subjects, a separate validation cohort made up of roughly 130 different subjects was used. The number of typed donors differed by locus: roughly 620-630 for A, B, C, DRB1 and DQB1; approximately 540 for DQA1; 606 for DPA1; and some 450 for DPB1. The study used immunosequencing to profile the T cell repertoires of more than 650 subjects and linked those repertoires to cytomegalovirus serostatus. In a later analysis, previously published TCR beta repertoires from some 640 donors were re-analyzed and high-resolution HLA genotyping was added so that TCR occurrence patterns could be studied. All discovery cohort repertoires had been generated on a single sequencing platform. Class I and class II HLA loci were covered by the typing at four-digit resolution. Among 300 to 500 genotyped donors of the cohort, an average of around 250,000 unique TCR beta nucleotide sequences was sequenced per donor, of which roughly 17% were non-productive. The study aimed to test whether cataloging public T cell receptors could reveal signatures of past pathogen exposure. To predict cytomegalovirus infection status, the study combined high-throughput TCR immunosequencing, statistical association of individual TCRs with disease status, and machine learning. In an earlier analysis of roughly 580 of the donors, high-throughput TCR beta sequencing was used to judge whether each TCR beta V gene segment behaved as functional or pseudogenic. Around 300 gigabases of sequencing data and around 87 million unique TCR sequences were included in an early release covering 550 to 800 HLA-typed donors. Because of strong linkage in the cohort, roughly five DR-DQ haplotypes were treated as single units for association and clustering. In the later analysis, no new phenotypic data were used to find candidate immune exposures; instead, reliance was placed on TCR beta sequences and their occurrence across donors. Donor age, sex, ethnicity and CMV serostatus were collected together with the repertoire data. In a later genetic analysis, genome-wide SNP genotypes for about 55% of the roughly 700 donors were used, and that subset was treated as a discovery cohort. General findings and caveats noted by the study authors: The earlier analysis of fewer than 750 of the donors excluded some 15 rarely observed V segments, including chromosome 9 orphons, because counts were too low. Across donors, most TCR sequences were observed very rarely, whereas some public TCRs were present in many individuals. Some IMGT-functional V segments, including TRBV6-2 and TRBV6-3, could not be distinguished by the 87-base-pair reads and were therefore excluded. Assigning TCR associations to individual alleles was difficult when HLA alleles, especially DR and DQ, strongly co-occurred. A total of some 180 TCR beta chains were listed by the study as associated with cytomegalovirus. According to the authors, the approach could potentially be generalized to other disease states and immunological phenotypes. Linkage disequilibrium might explain the correlated functional status among segregating V segments, but an unknown experimental factor could not be ruled out. Because HLA typing was missing for some donors at each locus, association tests included only the typed subset. A cluster of highly shared sequence variants was judged likely to be a technical artifact of the sequencing pipeline. For the cohort, immune exposure information was limited to CMV serostatus. In an earlier analysis of more than 450 of the donors, most TCR beta V segments were observed in productive rearrangements about 87% or about 30% of the time, broadly matching IMGT annotations. In a later analysis, several top co-occurrence clusters were reported to appear linked to parvovirus B19, influenza, CMV and Epstein-Barr virus. A few of the identified cytomegalovirus-associated TCR beta chains were confirmed in vitro to be specific for cytomegalovirus antigens. In a later analysis, HLA-associated TCR beta chains showed more clonal expansion and lower generation probabilities than non-associated chains that were equally common. Only TCR beta chains were sequenced in this cohort, and the absence of alpha or paired-chain data limited detectable features. Sequencing depth was assumed to be roughly uniform across donors in the presence/absence analyses, though that assumption may not hold. In a later analysis, around 17,000 TCR beta sequences were associated with specific HLA alleles at a false discovery rate of 0.05. Compared with the roughly 700-donor mean, donors in an Asian-associated ancestry cluster had fewer N-insertions in productive TCRs, according to a later genetic analysis. An association between a missense DCLRE1C variant and V-gene and J-gene trimming of TCR beta chains was found in a later genetic analysis and replicated in an independent cohort. A further reported finding was that TCR beta sequences accurately predicted the HLA-A and HLA-B alleles for most subjects in the first cohort. Most CMV-associated TCR beta chains appeared to be HLA-restricted in a later analysis, and the HLA associations seemed to be driven largely by CMV exposure. In a later analysis, TCR association rates were found to vary across HLA loci, with the most associated TCRs seen for DRB1 alleles and the fewest for HLA-C alleles. The classifier was reported to diagnose cytomegalovirus status with high specificity and sensitivity in both the original cohort and the validation cohort.

The CDR3 sequence holds 14 residues, the cysteine and phenylalanine included. CDR3 DNA is the only sequence kept; it has 42 bases, read in frame from the first base. CDR1 and CDR2 are drawn from the germline V gene: MDHEN, SYDVKM. The junction shows trimming of 8 bases on V and 1 base on J, plus 15 bases between the germline ends. Receptor libraries were prepared by the immunoSEQ multiplex PCR assay. For the multiplex PCR, a mixture combining 60 forward primers for TCR Vbeta segments and 13 reverse primers for TCR Jbeta segments was used. The CDR3 region of rearranged TCR beta genes was amplified from genomic DNA with a multiplex PCR assay. The amplified TCR beta libraries were sequenced on the Illumina HiSeq System as 87-base-pair reads. The authors' analysis ran thus. A later analysis counted about 76 million unique TCR beta chains across the 650 to 700 repertoires, and some 12 million of these chains were shared by at least two donors. Raw reads were error-corrected and collapsed into unique sequences with a nearest-neighbor algorithm that merged closely related sequences to remove PCR and sequencing errors. Alignment of CDR3 sequences to IMGT reference sequences was used to assign V, D and J gene segments. For a sequence to be retained, a match of at least six nucleotides was required to both a V gene segment and a J gene segment. Rearrangements were classified as productive when the CDR3 lacked stop codons and remained in frame with V and J, and all other rearrangements were classified as non-productive. Following IMGT convention, CDR3 was defined as the stretch from the second conserved V-encoded cysteine to the conserved J-encoded phenylalanine. The earlier analysis of some 550 of the donors excluded any sequence lacking an unambiguous match to a single V gene segment. An earlier analysis of 500 to 600 of the donors classified V segments as functional when productive rearrangements were above 56.7% and as segregating when the standard deviation between donors was above 5%. To diagnose cytomegalovirus status from the catalog of TCR beta chain sequences, a statistical classification framework was built. In a later analysis, TCR nucleotide sequences were compared against IMGT/GENE-DB human TR gene sequences so that V and J genes could be assigned. A later analysis assigned CDR3 sequences and most-parsimonious VDJ recombination scenarios with the TCRdist pipeline. A later analysis defined each TCR beta chain by its CDR3 amino acid sequence plus V-gene family, and excluded reads lacking a unique V-gene family. In a later analysis, fewer than 650 highly shared, low-generation-probability nucleotide sequences were removed to address suspected cross-contamination and a sequencing artifact. For each public chain, a later analysis derived a clonal expansion index from normalized ranks of inferred template counts within each repertoire. Generation probabilities in a later analysis came from a VDJ recombination model fitted to out-of-frame rearrangements, and those results were checked against IGoR. In a later analysis, hypergeometric tests were used to score TCR-TCR, TCR-HLA and TCR-CMV co-occurrence, with a repertoire-size bias correction applied to TCR pairs. A later analysis estimated false discovery rates by permuting HLA or CMV assignments 20 times. A later analysis grouped co-occurring TCRs with DBSCAN, adding TCRdist sequence similarity when clustering within HLA-allele-positive subsets. Repertoires with fewer than 30,000 or more than 120,000 public chains, plus five repertoires with anomalous nucleotide sharing, were excluded from co-occurrence clustering. Here the immuneACCESS table is served through TCRdb, limited to in-frame sequences with V and J called. Missing clones are a known gap in these copies; in checked studies unresolved V genes cover under half, and the rest lacks a known reason. V and J calls and clone size are as listed in that table; D and trimming were resolved from the DNA. For this sample there are about 72,000 clones; around 80% appear just once. Of the sample, 1.9% is held by the ten largest clones.

The cohort was made up of 666 healthy bone marrow donors. Cohort members were all nominally healthy when sampled, although unrecorded immune exposures were likely present. The donor tested CMV seronegative and was one of the 352 seronegative cohort members. Every donor gave a peripheral blood sample, and the peripheral blood mononuclear cells from that sample were used for TCR beta sequencing. The Qiagen DNeasy Blood Extraction Kit was used to extract genomic DNA from the blood cell samples. As concerns this clone: Its antigen target is currently unknown. No qualities accompany the bases; no much larger clone lies one base away.

The sequenced material came from PBMCs. The chain uses TRBV28 and TRBJ2-7, and TRBD1 may be the D gene, going by 6 matching bases. This clonotype was obtained from a man between 18 and 35 years old in good health and CMV-seronegative. In nucleotides, the sequence is TGTGCCAGCTCAAGACAGGTACAATCCTACGAGCAGTACTTC. Its translation reads: CASSRQVQSYEQYF.